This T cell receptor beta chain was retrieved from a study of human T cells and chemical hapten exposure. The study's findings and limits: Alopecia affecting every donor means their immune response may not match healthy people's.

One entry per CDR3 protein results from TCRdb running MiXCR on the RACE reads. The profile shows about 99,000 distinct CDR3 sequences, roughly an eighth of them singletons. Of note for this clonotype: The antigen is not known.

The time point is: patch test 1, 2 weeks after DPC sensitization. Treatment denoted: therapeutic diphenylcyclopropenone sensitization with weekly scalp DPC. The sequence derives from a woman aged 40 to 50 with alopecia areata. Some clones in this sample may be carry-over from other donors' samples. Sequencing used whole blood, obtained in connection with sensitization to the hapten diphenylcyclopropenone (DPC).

In DNA, the CDR3 is TGTGCCAGCAGCCAAGTAACCGGGTTCACCGGGGAGCTGTTTTTT. It is translated as CASSQVTGFTGELFF. V and J are TRBV14 and TRBJ2-2; D is unresolved. The germline CDR1 and CDR2 sequences are SGHDN and FVKESK. Trimming took off 1 base at V and 4 bases at J, with 10 bases between the two ends. The CDR3 extends over 15 amino acids.